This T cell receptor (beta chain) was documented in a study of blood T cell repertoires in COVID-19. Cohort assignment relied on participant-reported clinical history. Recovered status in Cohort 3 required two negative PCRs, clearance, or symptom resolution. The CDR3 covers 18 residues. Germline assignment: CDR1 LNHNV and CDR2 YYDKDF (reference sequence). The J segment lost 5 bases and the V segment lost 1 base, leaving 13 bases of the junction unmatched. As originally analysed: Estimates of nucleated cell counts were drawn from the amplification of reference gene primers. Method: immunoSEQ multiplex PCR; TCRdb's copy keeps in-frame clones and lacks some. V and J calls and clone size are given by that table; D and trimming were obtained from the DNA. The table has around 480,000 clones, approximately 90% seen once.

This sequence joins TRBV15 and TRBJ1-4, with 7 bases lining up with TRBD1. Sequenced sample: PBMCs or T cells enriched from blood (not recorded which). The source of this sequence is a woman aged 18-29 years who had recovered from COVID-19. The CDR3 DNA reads TGTGCCACCAGCAGAGTGCTCCTCGGCCAGGGGGAAAATGAAAAACTGTTTTTT. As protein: CATSRVLLGQGENEKLFF.